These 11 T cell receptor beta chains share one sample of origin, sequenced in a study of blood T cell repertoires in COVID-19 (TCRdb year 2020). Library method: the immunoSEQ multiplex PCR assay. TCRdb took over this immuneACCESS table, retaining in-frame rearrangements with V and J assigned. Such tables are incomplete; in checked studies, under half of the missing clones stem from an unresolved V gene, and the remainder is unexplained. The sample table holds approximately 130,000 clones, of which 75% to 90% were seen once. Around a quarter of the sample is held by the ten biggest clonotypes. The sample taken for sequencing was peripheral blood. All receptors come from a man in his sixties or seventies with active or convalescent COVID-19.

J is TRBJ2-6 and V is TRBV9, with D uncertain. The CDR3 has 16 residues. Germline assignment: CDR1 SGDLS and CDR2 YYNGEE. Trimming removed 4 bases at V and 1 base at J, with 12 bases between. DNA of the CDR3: TGTGCCAGCAGCTCACTCCATTCATCTGGGGCCAACGTCCTGACTTTC. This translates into CASSSLHSSGANVLTF.

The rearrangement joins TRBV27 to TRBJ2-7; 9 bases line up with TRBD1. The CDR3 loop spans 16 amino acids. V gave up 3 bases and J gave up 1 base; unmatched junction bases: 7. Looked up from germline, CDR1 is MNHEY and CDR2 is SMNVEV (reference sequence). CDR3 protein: CASSFSGTGSSYEQYF. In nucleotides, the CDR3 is TGTGCCAGCAGTTTTTCCGGGACAGGGTCTTCCTACGAGCAGTACTTC.

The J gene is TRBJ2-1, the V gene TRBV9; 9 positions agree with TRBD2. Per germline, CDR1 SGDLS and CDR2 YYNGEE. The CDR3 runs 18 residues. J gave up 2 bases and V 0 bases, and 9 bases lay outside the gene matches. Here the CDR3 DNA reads TGTGCCAGCAGCGTAGAGGGGATTGCGGGAGGGCCCTACAATGAGCAGTTCTTC. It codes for CASSVEGIAGGPYNEQFF.

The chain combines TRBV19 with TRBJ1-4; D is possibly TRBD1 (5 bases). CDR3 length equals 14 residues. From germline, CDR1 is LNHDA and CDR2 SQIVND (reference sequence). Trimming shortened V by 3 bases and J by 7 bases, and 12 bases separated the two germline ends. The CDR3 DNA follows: TGTGCCAGTAGTATTCAGGGTGGAAGTGAAAAACTGTTTTTT. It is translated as CASSIQGGSEKLFF.

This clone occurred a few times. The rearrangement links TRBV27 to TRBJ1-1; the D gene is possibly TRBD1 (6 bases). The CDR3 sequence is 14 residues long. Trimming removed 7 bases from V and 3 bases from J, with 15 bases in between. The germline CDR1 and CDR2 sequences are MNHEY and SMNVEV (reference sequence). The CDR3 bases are TGTGCCAGCACATTCACAGGGACGGACACTGAAGCTTTCTTT. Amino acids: CASTFTGTDTEAFF.

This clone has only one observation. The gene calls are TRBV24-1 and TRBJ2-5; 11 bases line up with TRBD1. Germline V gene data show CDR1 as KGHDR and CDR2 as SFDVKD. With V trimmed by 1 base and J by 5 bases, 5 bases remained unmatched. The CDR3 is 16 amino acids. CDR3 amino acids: CATSDLGTGGTETQYF. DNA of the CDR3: TGTGCCACCAGTGATTTAGGGACAGGGGGAACTGAGACCCAGTACTTC.

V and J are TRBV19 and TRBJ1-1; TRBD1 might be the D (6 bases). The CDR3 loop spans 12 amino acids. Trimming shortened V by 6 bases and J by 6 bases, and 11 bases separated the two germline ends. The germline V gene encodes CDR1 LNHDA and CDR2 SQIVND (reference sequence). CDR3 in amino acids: CASSTGTPEAFF. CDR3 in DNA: TGTGCCAGTAGCACCGGGACACCTGAAGCTTTCTTT.

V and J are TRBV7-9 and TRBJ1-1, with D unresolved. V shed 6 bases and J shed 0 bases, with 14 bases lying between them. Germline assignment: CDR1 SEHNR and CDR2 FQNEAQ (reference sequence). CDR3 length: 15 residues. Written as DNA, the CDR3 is TGTGCCAGCAGAGATTTCGGTCTTATGAACACTGAAGCTTTCTTT. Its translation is CASRDFGLMNTEAFF.

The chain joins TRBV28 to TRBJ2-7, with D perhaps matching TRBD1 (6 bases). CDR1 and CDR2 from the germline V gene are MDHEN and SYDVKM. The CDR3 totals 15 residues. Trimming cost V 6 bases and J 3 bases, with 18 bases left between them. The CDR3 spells CASSRRQVIFYEQYF. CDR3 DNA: TGTGCCAGCAGCCGTAGACAGGTTATCTTCTACGAGCAGTACTTC.

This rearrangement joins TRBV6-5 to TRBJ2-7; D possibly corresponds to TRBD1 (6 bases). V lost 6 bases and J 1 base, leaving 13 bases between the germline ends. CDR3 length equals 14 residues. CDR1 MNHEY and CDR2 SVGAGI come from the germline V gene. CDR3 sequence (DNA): TGTGCCAGCAGACCATATGGACAGTCCTACGAGCAGTACTTC. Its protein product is CASRPYGQSYEQYF.

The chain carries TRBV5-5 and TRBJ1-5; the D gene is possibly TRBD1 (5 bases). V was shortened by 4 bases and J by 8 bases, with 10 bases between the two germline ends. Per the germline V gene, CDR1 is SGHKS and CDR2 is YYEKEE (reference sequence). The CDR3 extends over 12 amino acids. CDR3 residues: CASSRRDKPQHF. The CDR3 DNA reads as TGTGCCAGCAGCCGCAGGGATAAGCCCCAGCATTTT.